The T cell receptor beta chain under discussion was sequenced for a study of blood T cell repertoires in COVID-19. The protocol was immunoSEQ multiplex PCR, while the TCRdb copy is restricted to in-frame clones and leaves out a portion. This table holds around 230,000 clones, approximately 80% found once. Trimming cost V 1 base and J 4 bases, with 14 bases left between them. Looked up from germline, CDR1 is KGHSH and CDR2 is LQKENI. The CDR3 is made up of 17 amino acids. V is TRBV18 and J is TRBJ2-6; D is possibly TRBD1 (6 bases). Sequences were obtained from PBMCs or T cells enriched from blood (not recorded which). The TCR comes from a man aged 40-50 years who had recovered from COVID-19. The CDR3 bases are TGTGCCAGCTCACCACTCGGACAGTTTCCCGGGGCCAACGTCCTGACTTTC. Translation gives CASSPLGQFPGANVLTF.